A selection of T cell receptor beta chains follows, all from one sample in a study of blood T cells in healthy people across ages. Using its own MiXCR run on the 5' RACE reads, TCRdb lists one record per CDR3 protein. Of about 800,000 distinct CDR3 sequences detected, about 25% appear once; the ten largest clones hold under 4.5%. The sample was also reused in another study, on T cells of mothers and their children.

The sequenced sample consisted of blood. These receptors came from a boy younger than 18 in good health. Each CDR3 is given with its conserved first and last residue. D genes are given only for firm matches. Clone size appears in some rows only: once, few, many, or a class for an expanded clone.

cdr3_nt,cdr3_aa,v_call,clone_size,d_call,j_call
TGCAGTGCGCCTCTGGAGATTGGCACTGAAGCTTTCTTT,CSAPLEIGTEAFF,TRBV20-1,few,.,TRBJ1-1
TGTGCAACAAGGGGGACAGGGGGTGCCGAGCAGTACTTC,CATRGTGGAEQYF,TRBV10-3,.,TRBD1,TRBJ2-7
TGCGCCAGCAGCTTGGGGCCAGGGGTATACAATGAGCAGTTCTTC,CASSLGPGVYNEQFF,TRBV5-1,.,.,TRBJ2-1
TGTGCCAGCAGCTTAGCGGGGGGACAAACTGAGCAGTACTTC,CASSLAGGQTEQYF,TRBV7-2,few,.,TRBJ2-7
TGTGCCAGCTTGGAGAGATTGAACACTGAAGCTTTCTTT,CASLERLNTEAFF,TRBV28,.,.,TRBJ1-1
TGTGCCTGGAGCGAAGGGACAGAGAATGAAAAACTGTTTTTT,CAWSEGTENEKLFF,TRBV30,.,TRBD1,TRBJ1-4
TGTGCCAGCAGGCAGAACAGGGTTAATGAAAAACTGTTTTTT,CASRQNRVNEKLFF,TRBV28,few,.,TRBJ1-4
TGCAGTGCTAGGGGTTTGGAGGCGAACACCGGGGAGCTGTTTTTT,CSARGLEANTGELFF,TRBV20-1,few,.,TRBJ2-2
TGTGCCAGCAGCTTTTTACACGGACCCACCGGGGAGCTGTTTTTT,CASSFLHGPTGELFF,TRBV7-6,few,.,TRBJ2-2
TGCGCCAGCAGAGTGGGGACTGAGCAGTTCTTC,CASRVGTEQFF,TRBV4-3,.,.,TRBJ2-1
TGCGCCAGCAGCCAGGACGGGACTAGCGGCGCTAGCACTGATACGCAGTATTTT,CASSQDGTSGASTDTQYF,TRBV4-3,few,TRBD2,TRBJ2-3
TGCGCCAGCAGCTTAGACACAGGGGAAGGCGGCTACACCTTC,CASSLDTGEGGYTF,TRBV5-1,few,TRBD1,TRBJ1-2
TGTGCCAGCAGTTTTGACACCCAAGAGACCCAGTACTTC,CASSFDTQETQYF,TRBV28,few,.,TRBJ2-5
TGTGCCAGCAGCTCTTGGAGGGGGGCTAATGAAAAACTGTTTTTT,CASSSWRGANEKLFF,TRBV7-2,.,.,TRBJ1-4
TGTGCCAGCAGCTCGGGACAGCCTATCAATCAGCCCCAGCATTTT,CASSSGQPINQPQHF,TRBV7-8,.,TRBD1,TRBJ1-5
TGTGCCAGCAGCCCTTCACAGAACATGAACGCTGAAGCTTTCTTT,CASSPSQNMNAEAFF,TRBV7-8,few,.,TRBJ1-1
TGTGCCAGCAGCAGCCTAGCGGCTCCCTCCTCAGATACGCAGTATTTT,CASSSLAAPSSDTQYF,TRBV12-3/TRBV12-4,.,TRBD2,TRBJ2-3
TGTGCCAGCAGCGAGAACCGGGACAGGGTCTCTGAAGCTTTCTTT,CASSENRDRVSEAFF,TRBV7-2,.,TRBD1,TRBJ1-1
TGTGCCAGCAGTTTGGGGACTAGCGGGAGAAACACGCAGTATTTT,CASSLGTSGRNTQYF,TRBV27,.,TRBD2,TRBJ2-3
TGTGCCACCAGCGACAACGAGGGGTTTATGGGACCGGGACCCTACGAGCAGTACTTC,CATSDNEGFMGPGPYEQYF,TRBV15,.,.,TRBJ2-7
TGTGCCAGCAGCTCGGGGGGAAACACCGGGGAGCTGTTTTTT,CASSSGGNTGELFF,TRBV11-2,.,TRBD2,TRBJ2-2
TGTGCCAGCAGAAACGGACTGGCGCCTTACGAGCAGTACTTC,CASRNGLAPYEQYF,TRBV12-3/TRBV12-4,few,.,TRBJ2-7
TGTGCCAGCAGCACAGGGACCGGGACAGGGGGCAGTGAGCAGTTCTTC,CASSTGTGTGGSEQFF,TRBV5-6,.,TRBD1,TRBJ2-1
TGTGCCAGCAGGGTCGGAAGGGGGACCTACGAGCAGTACTTC,CASRVGRGTYEQYF,TRBV6-1,.,.,TRBJ2-7
TGTGCCAGCAGCCGAGGGGGGAACGGGGAGCTGTTTTTT,CASSRGGNGELFF,TRBV7-3,few,.,TRBJ2-2
TGTGCCAGCAGCACAAGCGCGAGGGCCTCCTACGAGCAGTACTTC,CASSTSARASYEQYF,TRBV12-3/TRBV12-4,few,.,TRBJ2-7